Given below is one T cell receptor beta chain in context. The data belong to a study of blood T cell repertoires in COVID-19. TCRdb keeps only in-frame clones here, not all; method: immunoSEQ multiplex PCR. The sample shows 200,000 to 250,000 clones, 83% of them seen only once. Germline V CDR1 and CDR2: KGHSH, LQKENI. This CDR3 has 16 amino acids. V dropped 3 bases and J dropped 1; count of bases not matched to a gene: 5. The sequenced sample was peripheral blood. The sequence came from a human donor in a cohort sampled during active COVID-19. This chain uses TRBV18 with TRBJ2-2; 7 bases match TRBD1. The CDR3 region is CASSPTGAQNTGELFF. The CDR3 nucleotides are TGTGCCAGCTCACCTACAGGGGCACAGAACACCGGGGAGCTGTTTTTT.